Here is one T cell receptor (beta chain) with its context. Antigen unknown. The data are from a study of cytomegalovirus exposure and HLA in healthy donors. The wider study: Out of 150 million to 200 million T cells, an earlier analysis found about 100 million unique TCR beta sequences in total.

Amplification used 60 Vbeta primers and 13 Jbeta primers. Only in-frame clones appear in the TCRdb table, and some are missing; sequencing was by immunoSEQ multiplex PCR. The sample includes fewer than 250,000 clones, 70% to 80% of them seen just once. There are 23 residues in the CDR3. Germline V gene sequence: CDR1 MNHEY, CDR2 SMNVEV (reference sequence). V was pared by 1 base and J by 0 bases, with 22 bases of the junction left unmatched. Regarding the study as a whole: When presence/absence was analysed, sequencing depth was taken to be roughly uniform across donors. Cytomegalovirus-associated status was assigned to some 180 TCR beta chains. Immune exposure information available was restricted to CMV serostatus.

V gene TRBV27 combines with J gene TRBJ2-1; 9 bases agree with TRBD2. The sequence was obtained from a male donor in good health and CMV-seropositive. The sequenced material came from PBMCs. DNA for the CDR3: TGTGCCAGCAGTTTATTAGCGGGGGCCCCTCGAGGGGGTTGGCCGAGCTCCTACAATGAGCAGTTCTTC. Its translation: CASSLLAGAPRGGWPSSYNEQFF.